The present T cell receptor beta chain was sequenced within a study of long-term antiretroviral therapy in people with HIV. Findings and caveats of the study: After ART, diversity increased yet remained lower than transplant donor controls. Spans of CDR3 length were tighter for HIV repertoires than for controls. Collection spanned 2004 to 2017; ART regimens may be less effective than current ones.

Assay version v3.0 of immunoSEQ was used, and it was run at survey level. Some clones are missing from TCRdb's copy, which holds only in-frame ones; the method was immunoSEQ multiplex PCR. Of 7,100 or so clones detected, approximately 80% appear once; the ten largest clones hold more than 20%. As for this clone: Its matching antigen is unknown.

Every single participant having HIV got treatment inside the United States. V was trimmed by 0 bases and J by 0 bases, leaving 12 bases between them. The CDR3 has 16 residues. Looked up from germline, CDR1 is SGHRS and CDR2 is YFSETQ. This receptor was taken from a middle-aged man with HIV. Sequenced here: unsorted PBMCs, sampled 1.1 years after starting antiretroviral therapy. The chain links TRBV5-1 to TRBJ1-2; the D is unclear. CDR3 sequence: CASSLAGQFSNYGYTF. The CDR3 DNA reads as TGCGCCAGCAGCTTGGCCGGGCAATTCTCTAACTATGGCTACACCTTC.